The next 7 T cell receptor beta chains were all read from a single sample in a study of blood T cells in healthy people across ages. The authors ran a second PCR of 7 to 11 cycles using a sample-barcoded 5' primer and a J-beta primer mix. Using its own MiXCR run on the 5' RACE reads, TCRdb lists one record per CDR3 protein. Of roughly 800,000 distinct CDR3 sequences listed, 55% to 70% are singletons. The source material was blood. Receptors originate from a man aged 30-40 years in good health.

V and J are TRBV6-5 and TRBJ2-7; 9 nucleotides line up with TRBD2. The J call may be faulty, since TRBJ2-5 better matches the DNA end. Germline assignment: CDR1 MNHEY and CDR2 SVGAGI. This CDR3 spans 12 amino acids. CDR3 DNA: TGTGCCACCATAGCGGGAGATGAGACCCAGTACTTC. Translated, it gives CATIAGDETQYF.

The chain has TRBV14 and TRBJ2-5; D gene ambiguous. The CDR3 loop spans 13 amino acids. The germline gives CDR1 SGHDN, CDR2 FVKESK. The germline V and J ends were trimmed by 2 bases and 4 bases, with 8 bases remaining between them. The CDR3 coding sequence is TGTGCCAGCAGCCAAAACAAGTTAGAGACCCAGTACTTC. Translating it yields CASSQNKLETQYF.

The chain is built from TRBV10-1 and TRBJ2-7; D gene uncertain. V lost 9 bases and J 4 bases, leaving 16 bases between the germline ends. This CDR3 is built from 13 residues. Germline V CDR1 and CDR2: WNHNN, SYGVQD (reference sequence). The CDR3 nucleotides read TGCGCCAGTGCTCCCTCGGGTCGGTACGAGCAGTACTTC. This codes for CASAPSGRYEQYF.

The rearrangement uses TRBV5-1 and TRBJ2-4, with no clear D. Germline V lookup: CDR1 SGHRS, CDR2 YFSETQ. The V end lost 4 bases, the J end lost 13 bases, and 24 bases lay between the germline ends. The CDR3 has 15 residues. This CDR3 is CASSTPLSTGNEQYF. CDR3 DNA sequence: TGCGCCAGCAGCACACCCCTTTCCACTGGGAATGAGCAGTACTTC.

The chain has TRBV12-3 or TRBV12-4 and TRBJ2-3; D gene ambiguous. Trimming left V 6 bases short and J 6 bases short, with 13 bases between. The CDR3 has 13 amino acids. The CDR3 sequence is CASSSNQEDTQYF. In nucleotides, the CDR3 is TGTGCCAGCAGCTCCAACCAGGAGGATACGCAGTATTTT.

The sample holds a few counts of this clonotype. The CDR3 DNA sequence: TGTGCCACCAGCAGAGGAAGGTTTCAGCCCCAGCATTTT. Its protein product is CATSRGRFQPQHF. This chain uses TRBV15 with TRBJ1-5; D ambiguous. From germline, CDR1 is LNHNV and CDR2 YYDKDF (reference sequence). The CDR3 runs to 13 residues. Trimming removed 1 base at V and 6 bases at J, with 7 bases between. Full variable domain (missing parts from reference TRBV15 and TRBJ1-5): DAMVIQNPRYQVTQFGKPVTLSCSQTLNHNVMYWYQQKSSQAPKLLFHYYDKDFNNEADTPDNFQSRRPNTSFCFLDIRSPGLGDTAMYLCATSRGRFQPQHFGDGTRLSIL.

The chain couples TRBV27 to TRBJ1-1; TRBD1 might be the D (5 bases). Germline CDR1 MNHEY, CDR2 SMNVEV (reference sequence). The CDR3 consists of 14 residues. V was clipped by 7 bases and J by 4 bases, with 16 bases between them. The CDR3 nucleotides are TGTGCCAGCACGCCGGGGAGTGGGGGCACTGAAGCTTTCTTT. Its translation: CASTPGSGGTEAFF.